These 15 T cell receptor beta chains came from one sample sequenced in a study of glioma-infiltrating T cells. Using RNA template, CDR3s of TCR alpha and beta were amplified with iRepertoire arm-PCR. TCRdb redid the calling of the multiplex PCR reads with MiXCR, one entry per CDR3 protein. Of 90,000 or so distinct CDR3 sequences in the sample, around 37% were seen once. Material: glioma tissue, nonneoplastic brain tissue, or PBMCs (not recorded which). These TCRs come from a human donor with low-grade glioma or glioblastoma, undergoing nonglioma brain surgery, or in good health (not recorded which).

About this clonotype: One base away lies a much larger clone, so this may be a sequencing read error. The chain recombines TRBV12-3 or TRBV12-4 with TRBJ2-5; TRBD1 is a possible D gene (6 bases). The CDR3 is 14 amino acids. V lost 7 bases and J lost 3, with 15 bases in between. CDR3 nucleotides: TGTGCCAGCACCGTCAGGGGCCTAAAAGAGACCCAGTACTTC. The encoded protein is CASTVRGLKETQYF.

The CDR3 here is CASSPHVLAYNEQFF. The CDR3 nucleotides read TGTGCCAGCAGCCCACATGTCCTAGCCTACAATGAGCAGTTCTTC. The gene calls are TRBV4-2 and TRBJ2-1; the D is unclear. The CDR3 length is 15 residues. CDR1 and CDR2 from the germline V gene are LGHNA and YNFKEQ. Trimming took 4 bases from V and 2 from J, leaving 12 bases between them.

The chain links TRBV19 to TRBJ2-1; D gene uncertain. Trimming cost V 4 bases and J 9 bases, with 10 bases left between them. The CDR3 runs 12 residues. Germline assignment: CDR1 LNHDA and CDR2 SQIVND (reference sequence). The CDR3 nucleotides read TGTGCCAGTAGTAAGGTTCCCGGTGAGCAGTTCTTC. Translating it yields CASSKVPGEQFF.

A word on this clonotype: This likely comes from a read error, as the CDR3 has no conserved phenylalanine or tryptophan at its end. The chain has TRBV10-3 and TRBJ2-7, with 9 bases identical to TRBD1. The CDR3 totals 13 residues. Losses at the gene ends were 8 bases for V and 2 bases for J; bases not matched to a gene: 4. The germline V gene has CDR1 ENHRY and CDR2 SYGVKD. CDR3 in DNA: TGTGCCATCGTGACAGGGGGGACCTACGAGCAGTACCTC. It yields the protein CAIVTGGTYEQYL.

This clonotype was detected many times. The chain carries TRBV4-1 and TRBJ2-3; no clear D gene. Germline loops: CDR1 MGHRA, CDR2 YSYEKL. This CDR3 has 15 amino acids. The V end lost 5 bases, the J end lost 2 bases, and 14 bases lay between the germline ends. CDR3 nucleotide sequence: TGCGCCAGCAGCAGTCGACAAGGTTCCACAGATACGCAGTATTTT. Translation gives CASSSRQGSTDTQYF.

This clonotype was picked up many times. This rearrangement joins TRBV28 to TRBJ1-2; 8 bases align to TRBD1. The length of the CDR3 is 13 residues. Germline CDR1 is MDHEN and CDR2 is SYDVKM. V lost 7 bases, J lost 9 bases, and 10 bases stayed unmatched. The CDR3 nucleotides are TGTGCCAGCATCACAGGACAGGGAACGCGCTACACCTTC. Its protein product is CASITGQGTRYTF.

This clonotype has at least ten counts. J is TRBJ1-6 and V is TRBV7-9; D possibly corresponds to TRBD1 (5 bases). Germline V gene lookup returns CDR1 SEHNR and CDR2 FQNEAQ (reference sequence). V was trimmed by 4 bases and J by 7 bases, leaving 14 bases between them. The CDR3 spans 15 residues. The CDR3 here is CASSSPGRSNSPLHF. The CDR3 DNA follows: TGTGCCAGCAGCTCCCCAGGGCGGAGCAATTCACCCCTCCACTTT.

V gene TRBV5-6 combines with J gene TRBJ1-3; possible D gene TRBD1, 5 bases. Germline V gene data show CDR1 as SGHDT and CDR2 as YYEEEE. Trimming left V 3 bases short and J 2 bases short, with 15 bases between. The CDR3 has 16 residues. CDR3 nucleotide sequence: TGTGCCAGCAGCTCGAGGGGTTCCCCTCCTGGAAACACCATATATTTT. It translates to CASSSRGSPPGNTIYF.

Many counts were recorded for this clonotype. This rearrangement joins TRBV10-3 to TRBJ2-3; D is perhaps TRBD1 (6 bases). V was clipped by 4 bases and J by 0 bases, with 20 bases between them. The germline V gene encodes CDR1 ENHRY and CDR2 SYGVKD. The CDR3 runs 18 residues. The CDR3 loop is CAISGGRGTGTSTDTQYF. CDR3 bases: TGTGCCATCAGTGGGGGCAGGGGCACCGGCACAAGCACAGATACGCAGTATTTT.

There are many counts of this clonotype. This sequence joins TRBV28 and TRBJ2-3, with 7 bases matching TRBD1. In germline, CDR1 is MDHEN, CDR2 SYDVKM. CDR3 length equals 13 residues. V dropped 7 bases and J dropped 6; count of bases not matched to a gene: 7. The CDR3 region is CASNLQGPDTQYF. The CDR3 nucleotides read TGTGCCAGCAACCTACAGGGGCCTGATACGCAGTATTTT. Full variable domain (missing parts from reference TRBV28 and TRBJ2-3): DVKVTQSSRYLVKRTGEKVFLECVQDMDHENMFWYRQDPGLGLRLIYFSYDVKMKEKGDIPEGYSVSREKKERFSLILESASTNQTSMYLCASNLQGPDTQYFGPGTRLTVL.

Comment on this clonotype: A much larger clone lies a single base off, so this may be a read error. V is TRBV3-1 and J is TRBJ1-3; D gene unclear. Per the germline V gene, CDR1 is LGHDT and CDR2 is YNNKEL (reference sequence). This CDR3 contains 16 residues. As DNA, the CDR3 is TGTGCCAGCAGCCAAAGGATCGGCATCTCTGGAACCACCATATATTTT. This gives the protein CASSQRIGISGTTIYF.

This clonotype was seen ten or more times. The J gene is TRBJ2-7, the V gene TRBV11-2; D is uncertain. Looked up from germline, CDR1 is SGHAT and CDR2 is FQNNGV. V lost 1 base to trimming and J lost 5 bases, with 12 bases between them. CDR3 length: 14 residues. The DNA of the CDR3 is TGTGCCAGCAGCTTAGGGATCGCACCTAACGAGCAGTACTTC. Residues: CASSLGIAPNEQYF.

The J gene is TRBJ2-3, the V gene TRBV5-1; weak D call: TRBD2 (6 bases). The CDR3 extends over 15 amino acids. Trimming cost V 3 bases and J 2 bases, with 13 bases left between them. Per germline, CDR1 SGHRS and CDR2 YFSETQ. The CDR3 sequence: CASSSGTFLTDTQYF. The CDR3 nucleotides read TGCGCCAGCAGCTCAGGGACTTTTCTCACAGATACGCAGTATTTT.

Note on this clonotype: The junction shows a germline mismatch at one end, possibly a read error. J is TRBJ2-2 and V is TRBV6-2 or TRBV6-3; D perhaps matches TRBD2 (5 bases). The CDR3 is 12 amino acids. Germline V gene sequence: CDR1 MNHEY, CDR2 SVGEGT. The CDR3 sequence: CAGGVNTGELFF. CDR3 nucleotides: TGTGCCGGTGGAGTTAACACCGGGGAGCTGTTCTTT.

On this clonotype: The junction shows a germline mismatch at one end, possibly a read error. J is TRBJ1-1 and V is TRBV15, with unresolved D. This CDR3 is 17 amino acids long. Germline CDR1 reads LNHNV; CDR2 reads YYDKDF (reference sequence). In DNA form, the CDR3 reads TGTGACACCAGTCCCGGTCCTGCTAAGGGAATGAACACTGAAGCTTTCTTT. As protein: CDTSPGPAKGMNTEAFF.